The 27 T cell receptor beta chains in this list originate from one sample, sequenced in a study of blood T cell repertoires in COVID-19. TCRdb keeps only in-frame clones here, not all; method: immunoSEQ multiplex PCR. The sample holds 200,000 to 300,000 clones, around 90% seen once. The sequencing sample was made of peripheral blood. Receptors originate from a man aged 30-40 years with COVID-19, enrolled during active disease.

The chain couples TRBV6-1 to TRBJ2-3; D is unresolved. From germline, CDR1 is MNHNS and CDR2 SASEGT. The CDR3 totals 15 residues. V was trimmed by 2 bases and J by 0 bases, leaving 9 bases between them. CDR3 loop: CASSEPFLSTDTQYF. CDR3 nucleotide sequence: TGTGCCAGCAGTGAACCCTTTTTAAGCACAGATACGCAGTATTTT.

The chain employs TRBV6-6 and TRBJ2-2; D is uncertain. This CDR3 region has 15 residues. Trimming cost V 2 bases and J 1 base, with 8 bases left between them. Germline CDR1 reads MNHNY; CDR2 reads SVGAGI (reference sequence). CDR3 sequence (DNA): TGTGCCAGCAGTTACGGCCAGGTGAACACCGGGGAGCTGTTTTTT. Its protein is CASSYGQVNTGELFF.

The chain employs TRBV28 and TRBJ2-7; D perhaps matches TRBD2 (7 bases). V lost 3 bases to trimming and J lost 3 bases, with 21 bases between them. The CDR3 sequence is 17 residues long. From germline, CDR1 is MDHEN and CDR2 SYDVKM. As DNA, the CDR3 is TGTGCCAGCAGTTTGGTTGCGGGGGCCCTCATGATCTACGAGCAGTACTTC. It yields the protein CASSLVAGALMIYEQYF.

J is TRBJ1-2 and V is TRBV6-1; 10 bases align to TRBD1. V was clipped by 2 bases and J by 2 bases; unmatched bases: 5. This CDR3 is built from 16 residues. Looked up from germline, CDR1 is MNHNS and CDR2 is SASEGT. The CDR3 nucleotides read TGTGCCAGCAGTGAAATCGGGACAGGGGCGAACTATGGCTACACCTTC. Its translation: CASSEIGTGANYGYTF.

The chain employs TRBV7-2 and TRBJ1-1; a weak D match, TRBD1 (5 bases). CDR1 SGHTA and CDR2 FQGNSA come from the germline V gene. The CDR3 runs 14 residues. The V end was cut by 2 bases, the J end by 5 bases, with 12 bases between. CDR3 DNA: TGTGCCAGCAGCTTACTAGGGGTTGGGACTGAAGCTTTCTTT. Its protein is CASSLLGVGTEAFF.

This chain uses TRBV5-5 with TRBJ2-7; 7 bases align to TRBD2. Germline lookup yields CDR1 SGHKS and CDR2 YYEKEE (reference sequence). The CDR3 contains 15 residues. With V trimmed by 1 base and J by 1 base, 5 bases remained unmatched. The CDR3, as DNA: TGTGCCAGCAGCTTGTCTCCAGCGGGGTCCTACGAGCAGTACTTC. It is translated as CASSLSPAGSYEQYF.

The chain carries TRBV11-2 and TRBJ1-5; D gene uncertain. Germline V gene lookup returns CDR1 SGHAT and CDR2 FQNNGV. This CDR3 has 13 residues. V lost 5 bases, J lost 0 bases, and 5 bases lay in between. As DNA, the CDR3 is TGTGCCAGCAGCGCGAATAGCAATCAGCCCCAGCATTTT. This translates into CASSANSNQPQHF. Variable domain in full (rest from reference TRBV11-2 and TRBJ1-5): EAGVAQSPRYKIIEKRQSVAFWCNPISGHATLYWYQQILGQGPKLLIQFQNNGVVDDSQLPKDRFSAERLKGVDSTLKIQPAKLEDSAVYLCASSANSNQPQHFGDGTRLSIL.

The chain is built from TRBV4-2 and TRBJ1-5; D is ambiguous. Trimming removed 1 base from V and 3 bases from J, with 13 bases in between. This CDR3 has 16 amino acids. Looked up from germline, CDR1 is LGHNA and CDR2 is YNFKEQ. The chain's CDR3 is CASSQAGGPLNQPQHF. The CDR3 DNA is TGTGCCAGCAGCCAAGCAGGAGGGCCCCTCAATCAGCCCCAGCATTTT.

The rearrangement links TRBV2 to TRBJ1-1; no definite D call. Trimming stripped 1 base from V and 1 base from J, with 4 bases between. Germline-derived CDR1 and CDR2 are SNHLY and FYNNEI. CDR3 length equals 13 residues. CDR3 DNA sequence: TGTGCCAGCAGTGAAGTGGCGAACACTGAAGCTTTCTTT. The encoded protein is CASSEVANTEAFF.

V and J are TRBV18 and TRBJ2-5; 7 bases line up with TRBD2. This CDR3 has 15 residues. Germline-derived CDR1 and CDR2 are KGHSH and LQKENI. V shed 6 bases and J 5 bases; nucleotides not matched to a gene: 12. CDR3 region: CASSIAGVAGETQYF. In DNA form, the CDR3 reads TGTGCCAGCTCTATAGCGGGTGTGGCCGGGGAGACCCAGTACTTC.

J is TRBJ2-3 and V is TRBV11-2; 9 nucleotides match TRBD2. With V trimmed by 5 bases and J by 3 bases, 9 bases remained unmatched. From germline, CDR1 is SGHAT and CDR2 FQNNGV. CDR3 length equals 16 residues. This chain's CDR3 is CASSAPPSGITDTQYF. CDR3 nucleotide sequence: TGTGCCAGCAGCGCCCCCCCTAGCGGGATTACAGATACGCAGTATTTT.

The chain has TRBV11-2 and TRBJ1-6; the D is unclear. Germline V gene lookup returns CDR1 SGHAT and CDR2 FQNNGV. Trimming left V 1 base short and J 9 bases short, with 13 bases between. This CDR3 has 15 amino acids. Here the CDR3 reads CASSLATGMGSPLHF. DNA for the CDR3: TGTGCCAGCAGCTTAGCGACCGGGATGGGTTCACCCCTCCACTTT.

The CDR3 sequence is CASSEIPPGRGPDEKLFF. CDR3 DNA sequence: TGTGCCAGCAGTGAAATTCCCCCAGGCAGGGGGCCTGATGAAAAACTGTTTTTT. The gene calls are TRBV2 and TRBJ1-4; TRBD1 aligns across 8 bases. Looked up from germline, CDR1 is SNHLY and CDR2 is FYNNEI. After removal of 2 bases from V and 6 bases from J, the junction contained 14 bases not matched to a gene. The length of the CDR3 is 18 residues.

The count of this clone is one. The chain has TRBV5-6 and TRBJ1-2, with TRBD1 matching over 7 bases. Per the germline V gene, CDR1 is SGHDT and CDR2 is YYEEEE. After removal of 5 bases from V and 0 bases from J, the junction contained 19 bases not matched to a gene. The CDR3 has 19 residues. The chain's CDR3 is CASRKRKQAGGTSNYGYTF. CDR3 DNA: TGTGCCAGCAGAAAAAGAAAACAGGCAGGGGGTACATCTAACTATGGCTACACCTTC.

The chain employs TRBV5-1 and TRBJ1-2; tentative D call: TRBD1 (5 bases). CDR1 is SGHRS, CDR2 YFSETQ, per germline. The CDR3 consists of 14 residues. Trimming left V 4 bases short and J 6 bases short, with 16 bases between. In DNA form, the CDR3 reads TGCGCCAGCAGCAGATCAAGGTCGGGGGATGGCTACACCTTC. Its translation is CASSRSRSGDGYTF.

This clone was recorded only once. The V gene is TRBV7-9, the J gene TRBJ1-3; D ambiguous. Deletions cut 5 bases from V and 2 bases from J, with 19 bases between. The CDR3 is 17 residues long. The germline V gene has CDR1 SEHNR and CDR2 FQNEAQ (reference sequence). The DNA of the CDR3 is TGTGCCAGCAGCCCCGGCTGGGAGGGTTTAACTGGAAACACCATATATTTT. Translated: CASSPGWEGLTGNTIYF.

The chain recombines TRBV19 with TRBJ2-3, with 8 bases that match TRBD2. This CDR3 region has 15 residues. V was pared by 3 bases and J by 2 bases, with 4 bases of the junction left unmatched. Germline V gives CDR1 LNHDA, CDR2 SQIVND (reference sequence). The CDR3 sequence is CASSIPRGDTDTQYF. DNA for the CDR3: TGTGCCAGTAGTATCCCGCGGGGGGACACAGATACGCAGTATTTT. The entire variable domain, with the rest obtained from reference TRBV19 and TRBJ2-3, is as follows: DGGITQSPKYLFRKEGQNVTLSCEQNLNHDAMYWYRQDPGQGLRLIYYSQIVNDFQKGDIAEGYSVSREKKESFPLTVTSAQKNPTAFYLCASSIPRGDTDTQYFGPGTRLTVL.

The chain employs TRBV6-7 and TRBJ2-3; TRBD2 aligns across 9 bases. TRBV6-7 qualifies as an ORF whose function is uncertain. With V trimmed by 2 bases and J by 5 bases, 14 bases remained unmatched. CDR3 size: 18 residues. CDR3 sequence: CASSYPLRCGGALDTQYF. The DNA of the CDR3 is TGTGCCAGCAGTTACCCCCTCAGGTGCGGGGGGGCGTTAGATACGCAGTATTTT.

This sequence joins TRBV27 and TRBJ1-6; D may be TRBD1 (6 bases). Trimming cost V 7 bases and J 6 bases, with 16 bases left between them. This CDR3 has 15 residues. Per the germline V gene, CDR1 is MNHEY and CDR2 is SMNVEV (reference sequence). The chain's CDR3 is CASNPRTAINSPLHF. DNA for the CDR3: TGTGCCAGCAACCCACGGACAGCCATTAATTCACCCCTCCACTTT.

This rearrangement joins TRBV25-1 to TRBJ1-2; 9 bases align to TRBD1. The CDR3 spans 14 residues. Germline lookup yields CDR1 MGHDK and CDR2 SYGVNS. After removal of 6 bases from V and 6 bases from J, the junction contained 8 bases not matched to a gene. CDR3 loop: CASRPPGQGNGYTF. CDR3 coding DNA: TGTGCCAGCAGACCACCGGGACAGGGAAATGGCTACACCTTC.

V and J are TRBV5-1 and TRBJ2-7, with TRBD1 identical over 8 bases. This CDR3 has 15 residues. J lost 0 bases, V lost 4 bases, and 6 bases had no gene match. In germline, CDR1 is SGHRS, CDR2 YFSETQ. CDR3 nucleotides: TGCGCCAGCAGCGCGGGACAGGTAAGCTCCTACGAGCAGTACTTC. Encoded protein: CASSAGQVSSYEQYF.

The J gene is TRBJ2-2, the V gene TRBV30, with 13 bases that match TRBD2. V shed 4 bases and J 7 bases; nucleotides not matched to a gene: 9. The CDR3 loop spans 16 amino acids. Germline loops: CDR1 GTSNPN, CDR2 SVGIG (reference sequence). CDR3 sequence reads: CAWTGLAGAEGGELFF. CDR3 nucleotide sequence: TGTGCCTGGACCGGACTAGCGGGGGCCGAGGGCGGGGAGCTGTTTTTT.

J is TRBJ2-6 and V is TRBV6-5; perhaps TRBD2 as D (5 bases). Trimming removed 10 bases from V and 4 bases from J, with 11 bases in between. The CDR3 length is 13 residues. Germline CDR1 reads MNHEY; CDR2 reads SVGAGI. In nucleotides, the CDR3 is TGTGCCACTGCTTGGGAGGGGGCCAACGTCCTGACTTTC. Translation: CATAWEGANVLTF.

This chain connects TRBV30 to TRBJ2-4, with 7 nucleotides matching TRBD2. The trim removed 2 bases at V and 3 bases at J, leaving 7 bases unmatched. CDR1 and CDR2 (germline): GTSNPN, SVGIG (reference sequence). The CDR3 sequence is 15 residues long. This chain's CDR3 is CAWSWASGGKNIQYF. The CDR3 DNA follows: TGTGCCTGGAGTTGGGCATCGGGGGGCAAAAACATTCAGTACTTC. The full variable domain, its missing parts supplied by reference TRBV30 and TRBJ2-4, is SQTIHQWPATLVQPVGSPLSLECTVEGTSNPNLYWYRQAAGRGLQLLFYSVGIGQISSEVPQNLSASRPQDRQFILSSKKLLLSDSGFYLCAWSWASGGKNIQYFGAGTRLSVL.

This chain joins TRBV11-2 and TRBJ2-7; TRBD1 is a possible D gene (5 bases). CDR3 size: 12 residues. The V end lost 1 base, the J end lost 4 bases, and 5 bases lay between the germline ends. Per the germline V gene, CDR1 is SGHAT and CDR2 is FQNNGV. CDR3 protein: CASSLGQYEQYF. DNA for the CDR3: TGTGCCAGCAGCTTAGGACAGTACGAGCAGTACTTC.

This chain links TRBV6-6 with TRBJ2-7, with TRBD1 matching 10 bases. V lost 5 bases to trimming and J lost 5 bases; unmatched junction nucleotides: 6. The CDR3 spans 14 residues. CDR1 MNHNY and CDR2 SVGAGI come from the germline V gene (reference sequence). CDR3 residues: CASSNRGTGDEQYF. The CDR3 DNA reads as TGTGCCAGCAGTAATCGGGGGACAGGGGACGAGCAGTACTTC.

The J gene is TRBJ1-1, the V gene TRBV6-5; D remains unclear. Per the germline V gene, CDR1 is MNHEY and CDR2 is SVGAGI. This CDR3 region has 14 residues. Trimming took off 2 bases at V and 0 bases at J, with 7 bases between the two ends. The CDR3 nucleotides read TGTGCCAGCAGTTACACTAGGTTGAACACTGAAGCTTTCTTT. Protein product: CASSYTRLNTEAFF.